These 28 T cell receptor beta chains came from one sample sequenced in a study of T cell repertoires in cytomegalovirus infection (dated by TCRdb to about 2019). TCRdb names Illumina HiSeq 1500 as the instrument used. TCRdb cleaned the public reads at Q25 with fastp, built clones with MiXCR and kept in-frame beta chains. Every distinct CDR3 protein forms one entry, paired with its most common genes and DNA. In this sample the table shows about a million distinct CDR3 sequences, roughly 30% of which occur a single time. The ten largest clones take up roughly an eighth of the sample. Per the publication, the treatment or condition label means: in vitro stimulation with specific CMV peptide epitopes to enrich CMV-specific T cells. Antigens of these TCRs are unknown. The material sequenced was cultured CD8+ T cells from PBMCs, taken from culture after CMV antigen stimulation. These receptors all come from a human donor in good health (CMV status not recorded). Some clones in this sample may be carry-over from other donors' samples.

The rearrangement uses TRBV15 and TRBJ1-3; 7 bases are shared with TRBD1. This CDR3 is built from 18 residues. Germline V gene data show CDR1 as LNHNV and CDR2 as YYDKDF (reference sequence). The junction had 11 bases not matched to a gene; V was cut back by 3 bases and J by 0 bases. The chain's CDR3 is CATSSPKLGGDSGNTIYF. In DNA form, the CDR3 reads TGTGCCACCAGCAGCCCGAAACTAGGGGGCGACTCTGGAAACACCATATATTTT.

This clonotype was observed at least ten times. The chain carries TRBV7-8 and TRBJ2-2; possible D gene TRBD1, 6 bases. V was shortened by 5 bases and J by 3 bases, with 13 bases between the two germline ends. Germline V gene data show CDR1 as SGHVS and CDR2 as FQNEAQ. The CDR3 has 15 amino acids. The CDR3 sequence: CASSDGTHHTGELFF. The CDR3, as DNA: TGTGCCAGCAGCGACGGGACACACCACACCGGGGAGCTGTTTTTT.

This clonotype was counted many times. This rearrangement joins TRBV7-2 to TRBJ2-7; D is undetermined. This CDR3 is 13 amino acids long. The V and J ends lost 1 base and 3 bases respectively, with 7 bases between them. Germline V gives CDR1 SGHTA, CDR2 FQGNSA. The CDR3 sequence is CASSLDSFYEQYV. The CDR3, as DNA: TGTGCCAGCAGCTTAGACAGCTTCTACGAGCAGTACGTC.

This clonotype was seen a handful of times. The genes are TRBV7-8 and TRBJ1-5; D unresolved. Germline V gene lookup returns CDR1 SGHVS and CDR2 FQNEAQ. V was pared by 1 base and J by 6 bases, with 7 bases between. CDR3 length equals 13 residues. The CDR3 loop reads CASSLVFRQPQHF. The CDR3 coding sequence is TGTGCCAGCAGCTTAGTATTCCGTCAGCCCCAGCATTTT.

This sequence joins TRBV6-1 and TRBJ2-7; TRBD1 agrees at 9 bases. With V trimmed by 6 bases and J by 9 bases, 18 bases remained unmatched. Germline-derived CDR1 and CDR2 are MNHNS and SASEGT. CDR3 length: 16 amino acids. CDR3 nucleotides: TGTGCCAGCAGGGAGCCGGGACAGGGACACCCTACGAGGCAGTACGTC. This encodes CASREPGQGHPTRQYV.

The V call is TRBV5-6, the J call TRBJ1-2, with TRBD1 identical over 12 bases. The CDR3 consists of 18 residues. CDR1 is SGHDT, CDR2 YYEEEE, per germline. J was trimmed by 3 bases and V by 0 bases; bases with no gene match: 9. The CDR3 DNA reads TGTGCCAGCAGCTTGGCCTCCGGGACAGGGGGCTTCGACTATGGCTACACCTTC. Its protein is CASSLASGTGGFDYGYTF.

The chain employs TRBV27 and TRBJ2-2, with 12 bases identical to TRBD2. Germline V CDR1 and CDR2: MNHEY, SMNVEV (reference sequence). Germline trimming cut 5 bases from V and 5 bases from J; bases unmatched to any gene: 6. CDR3 size: 16 residues. CDR3: CASSLRTSGETGELFF. The CDR3 DNA reads as TGTGCCAGCAGTCTGAGGACTAGCGGGGAAACCGGGGAGCTGTTTTTT.

This clonotype has more than one count but fewer than ten. The V call is TRBV10-3, the J call TRBJ2-1, with D possibly matching TRBD2 (6 bases). CDR1 and CDR2 (germline): ENHRY, SYGVKD. The CDR3 is 18 amino acids. V lost 7 bases to trimming and J lost 5 bases, with 27 bases between them. DNA for the CDR3: TGTGCCATCACCACCTCATCCAGGAGGGGAGGAAGGGACAATGAGCAGTTCTTC. It translates to CAITTSSRRGGRDNEQFF.

Only a few counts were recorded for this clonotype. The rearrangement joins TRBV20-1 to TRBJ2-5, with 9 bases matching TRBD2. In germline, CDR1 is DFQATT, CDR2 SNEGSKA (reference sequence). The V segment lost 0 bases and the J segment 6 bases; nucleotides outside the gene matches: 8. The CDR3 sequence is 15 residues long. CDR3 protein: CSARDGAGGAKTQYF. CDR3 nucleotides: TGCAGTGCTAGAGATGGAGCGGGGGGCGCGAAGACCCAGTACTTC.

The V call is TRBV6-6, the J call TRBJ1-1; 7 bases agree with TRBD1. Germline CDR1 MNHNY, CDR2 SVGAGI (reference sequence). The CDR3 is 14 amino acids. J gave up 6 bases and V 7 bases, and 11 bases lay outside the gene matches. The CDR3 sequence is CASTILQGWAEAFF. For the CDR3, the DNA is TGTGCCAGCACGATCTTACAGGGGTGGGCTGAAGCTTTCTTT.

This chain uses TRBV27 with TRBJ2-5; 9 positions agree with TRBD1. Looked up from germline, CDR1 is MNHEY and CDR2 is SMNVEV (reference sequence). The CDR3 spans 15 residues. V trimming: 7 bases; J trimming: 2 bases; junction bases outside the gene matches: 8. The DNA for the CDR3 is TGTGCCAGCAAGGAAGGGACAGGGATTCAAGAGACCCAGTACTTC. Translated: CASKEGTGIQETQYF.

This clonotype has a count of ten or more. The J gene is TRBJ2-2, the V gene TRBV7-2, with 11 bases fitting TRBD2. The germline V gene encodes CDR1 SGHTA and CDR2 FQGNSA. This CDR3 is 17 amino acids long. Losses at the gene ends were 4 bases for V and 0 bases for J; bases not matched to a gene: 4. CDR3 region: CASSSGGLAANTGELFF. CDR3 coding DNA: TGTGCCAGCAGCTCCGGGGGACTAGCGGCGAACACCGGGGAGCTGTTTTTT.

The chain is built from TRBV7-8 and TRBJ2-1; D is unresolved. Per germline, CDR1 SGHVS and CDR2 FQNEAQ. The CDR3 spans 12 residues. Trimming removed 5 bases from V and 8 bases from J, with 10 bases in between. The CDR3 DNA is TGTGCCAGCAGCACCTCCATATATGAGCAGTTCTTC. Translated, it gives CASSTSIYEQFF.

In this sample, this clonotype turned up a few times. V and J are TRBV12-3 or TRBV12-4 and TRBJ1-1; a possible D gene is TRBD1 (5 bases). The CDR3 length is 20 residues. Trimming shortened V by 7 bases and J by 0 bases, and 30 bases separated the two germline ends. CDR3 sequence (DNA): TGTGCCAGCATCCCCCGCGCCAGAGGGGAGGGCTCGTTCATGAACACTGAAGCTTTCTTT. This gives the protein CASIPRARGEGSFMNTEAFF.

This clonotype was seen many times. This sequence joins TRBV15 and TRBJ2-5, with TRBD2 matching 9 bases. The germline CDR1 and CDR2 sequences are LNHNV and YYDKDF (reference sequence). The CDR3 sequence is 15 residues long. J gave up 4 bases and V 6 bases, and 9 bases lay outside the gene matches. CDR3: CATRPVSGGRETQYF. CDR3 in DNA: TGTGCCACCAGACCTGTTAGCGGGGGTAGAGAGACCCAGTACTTC.

This clonotype was found a few times. The rearrangement links TRBV9 to TRBJ2-1; no clear D. Trimming left V 1 base short and J 9 bases short, with 11 bases between. The CDR3 covers 13 residues. Germline CDR1 is SGDLS and CDR2 is YYNGEE. CDR3 DNA sequence: TGTGCCAGCAGCGTATCCACACTGCGTGAGCAGTTCTTC. Protein sequence: CASSVSTLREQFF.

Many counts were recorded for this clonotype. The genes are TRBV7-9 and TRBJ2-1; the match to TRBD2 covers 11 bases. V lost 5 bases to trimming and J lost 1 base; unmatched junction nucleotides: 4. This CDR3 has 16 amino acids. Per the germline V gene, CDR1 is SEHNR and CDR2 is FQNEAQ (reference sequence). The CDR3 coding sequence is TGTGCCAGCAGCGTTAGCGGGGGGGCATCCTACAATGAGCAGTTCTTC. This translates into CASSVSGGASYNEQFF.

This clonotype has ten or more counts. Here the CDR3 DNA reads TGTTCAGTTTCTCAGGGCCCTAGCAATCAGCCCCAGCATTTT. Residues: CSVSQGPSNQPQHF. The chain combines TRBV19 with TRBJ1-5; D might be TRBD1 (5 bases). This CDR3 is built from 14 residues. Germline CDR1 is LNHDA and CDR2 is SQIVND (reference sequence).

The table lists this clonotype with many counts. The chain is built from TRBV23-1 and TRBJ1-1; 7 nucleotides match TRBD1. TRBV23-1 is an ORF for which the function is uncertain. With V trimmed by 6 bases and J by 6 bases, 28 bases remained unmatched. CDR3 size: 20 residues. The CDR3 loop is CASRPKLLTGRLGEVSEAFF. CDR3 coding DNA: TGCGCCAGCAGACCGAAACTCCTGACAGGGAGGCTTGGTGAAGTGTCTGAAGCTTTCTTT.

The V call is TRBV5-4, the J call TRBJ2-7; possible D gene TRBD1, 5 bases. V was clipped by 3 bases and J by 4 bases, with 14 bases between them. CDR3 length: 14 amino acids. In germline, CDR1 is SGHNT, CDR2 YYREEE (reference sequence). The CDR3 loop is CASSSVRTLYEQYV. The DNA of the CDR3 is TGTGCCAGCAGCTCGGTGCGGACATTATACGAGCAGTACGTC.

The gene calls are TRBV9 and TRBJ1-2; no reliable D call. Trimming took off 4 bases at V and 2 bases at J, with 15 bases between the two ends. Germline CDR1 SGDLS, CDR2 YYNGEE. The CDR3 consists of 15 residues. CDR3 DNA sequence: TGTGCCAGCAGCAAGGAAAGGTCACTAAACTATGGCTACACCTTC. Its translation is CASSKERSLNYGYTF.

The chain links TRBV7-9 to TRBJ1-1, with 8 bases identical to TRBD1. This CDR3 has 16 residues. CDR1 is SEHNR, CDR2 FQNEAQ, per germline (reference sequence). V lost 5 bases and J lost 5; bases outside the gene matches: 13. CDR3 sequence (DNA): TGTGCCAGCAGCCGACCTCGGACAGGGAGGGATACTGAAGCTTTCTTT. Amino acid sequence: CASSRPRTGRDTEAFF.

This clonotype has a handful of counts. The V and J genes are TRBV27 and TRBJ2-2; D is unclear. This CDR3 has 13 amino acids. Germline V lookup: CDR1 MNHEY, CDR2 SMNVEV (reference sequence). V dropped 1 base and J dropped 6 bases, with 6 bases sitting between them. The CDR3 sequence is CASSLLGSGELFF. The CDR3 nucleotides are TGTGCCAGCAGTTTATTGGGTTCCGGGGAGCTGTTTTTT.

This clonotype showed up just a few times. The chain joins TRBV6-5 to TRBJ1-1; 7 positions agree with TRBD1. The germline gives CDR1 MNHEY, CDR2 SVGAGI. There are 14 residues in the CDR3. Trimming removed 7 bases from V and 3 bases from J; junction bases left unmatched: 8. Here the CDR3 reads CASISGGVDTEAFF. The DNA for the CDR3 is TGTGCCAGCATTTCAGGGGGGGTCGACACTGAAGCTTTCTTT.

In this sample, this clonotype turned up a few times. The J gene is TRBJ1-5, the V gene TRBV7-8; weak D call: TRBD1 (6 bases). CDR1 is SGHVS, CDR2 FQNEAQ, per germline. The CDR3 spans 14 residues. The V and J ends lost 5 bases and 6 bases respectively, with 14 bases between them. This CDR3 reads CASSATQGFQPQHF. The DNA of the CDR3 is TGTGCCAGCAGCGCCACACAGGGATTTCAGCCCCAGCATTTT.

This clonotype was detected many times. The rearrangement joins TRBV12-3 or TRBV12-4 to TRBJ1-1, with D maybe TRBD1 (5 bases). Trimming removed 6 bases at V and 6 bases at J, with 17 bases between. The CDR3 consists of 14 residues. In DNA, the CDR3 is TGTGCCAGCAGCCCTAAAGGGGCGCGGGCTGAAGCTTTCTTT. Protein sequence: CASSPKGARAEAFF.

The V call is TRBV19, the J call TRBJ1-2; D is uncertain. The germline V gene encodes CDR1 LNHDA and CDR2 SQIVND (reference sequence). The ends were cut back, 2 bases at V and 4 bases at J, with 11 bases in the middle. The CDR3 contains 14 residues. Here the CDR3 DNA reads TGTGCCAGTAGTATACCCGGAAGAGCCTATGGCTACACCTTC. Amino acid sequence: CASSIPGRAYGYTF.

This clonotype was recorded many times. The chain carries TRBV6-2 or TRBV6-3 and TRBJ2-1; 8 bases are shared with TRBD1. This CDR3 is 17 amino acids long. Germline CDR1 reads MNHEY; CDR2 reads SVGEGT. The junction had 12 bases not matched to a gene; V was cut back by 2 bases and J by 6 bases. CDR3 sequence: CASSYRMTGVIVNEQFF. Written as DNA, the CDR3 is TGTGCCAGCAGTTACCGGATGACAGGGGTTATAGTCAATGAGCAGTTCTTC.